Listed here are 20 T cell receptor beta chains from one sample, sequenced in a study of shared clonotypes between healthy human individuals. Using immunoSEQ multiplex PCR, the repertoire was profiled, and TCRdb retains in-frame clones only, with some absent. The table has about 2.3 million clones, approximately 90% seen once. The specimen was naive CD4+ T cells from PBMCs. Subset specified: CD45RA+ positively selected. The receptor set was obtained from a man younger than 35 in good health. Some clones in this sample may be carry-over from other donors' samples.

V is TRBV28 and J is TRBJ2-7; D unresolved. V was clipped by 2 bases and J by 2 bases, with 13 bases between them. Per the germline V gene, CDR1 is MDHEN and CDR2 is SYDVKM. The CDR3 length is 15 residues. The CDR3 coding sequence is TGTGCCAGCAGTTTAAGGACCGGAACCCCCTACGAGCAGTACTTC. Translated: CASSLRTGTPYEQYF.

This clone has more than one count but fewer than ten. The rearrangement joins TRBV19 to TRBJ1-5; D might be TRBD1 (6 bases). The CDR3 has 13 amino acids. CDR1 is LNHDA, CDR2 SQIVND, per germline (reference sequence). V was pared by 1 base and J by 6 bases, with 7 bases between. CDR3 amino acids: CASSIVGAQPQHF. CDR3 DNA: TGTGCCAGTAGTATAGTGGGGGCTCAGCCCCAGCATTTT.

V gene TRBV10-3 combines with J gene TRBJ1-6; D might be TRBD1 (6 bases). With 10 bases removed from V and 4 bases from J, the gap between germline ends came to 11 bases. Germline CDR1 and CDR2: ENHRY and SYGVKD. The CDR3 runs to 13 residues. CDR3 sequence: CASTGQYNSPLHF. CDR3 coding DNA: TGTGCCAGTACCGGACAGTATAATTCACCCCTCCACTTT.

This clone was counted once. The genes are TRBV4-2 and TRBJ2-7; TRBD1 agrees at 10 bases. This CDR3 spans 15 amino acids. Per the germline V gene, CDR1 is LGHNA and CDR2 is YNFKEQ. J lost 4 bases, V lost 0 bases, and 3 bases had no gene match. The CDR3 here is CASSQEGQGRYEQYF. Here the CDR3 DNA reads TGTGCCAGCAGCCAAGAGGGACAGGGGAGGTACGAGCAGTACTTC.

The chain carries TRBV30 and TRBJ2-6, with D perhaps matching TRBD1 (6 bases). Trimming removed 7 bases at V and 0 bases at J, with 34 bases between. The CDR3 runs 22 residues. The V gene's germline CDR1 is GTSNPN and CDR2 SVGIG (reference sequence). The CDR3 protein is CAFFLDWKSGGPLSSGANVLTF. CDR3 DNA: TGTGCCTTTTTTCTGGATTGGAAGTCTGGGGGCCCTCTGAGCTCTGGGGCCAACGTCCTGACTTTC.

This chain uses TRBV15 with TRBJ2-7; no clear D. V was pared by 6 bases and J by 6 bases, with 12 bases between. CDR3 size: 12 residues. Germline lookup yields CDR1 LNHNV and CDR2 YYDKDF (reference sequence). The CDR3 loop reads CATRETGPEQYF. The CDR3, as DNA: TGTGCCACCAGGGAGACTGGCCCCGAGCAGTACTTC.

V and J are TRBV14 and TRBJ1-5; unclear D gene. The CDR3 has 16 residues. V dropped 2 bases and J dropped 5 bases, with 16 bases sitting between them. From germline, CDR1 is SGHDN and CDR2 FVKESK. The CDR3 bases are TGTGCCAGCAGCCAATTCGTGTTAAAGGGAGATCAGCCCCAGCATTTT. It translates to CASSQFVLKGDQPQHF.

This chain connects TRBV19 to TRBJ2-7; 10 positions agree with TRBD1. CDR1 LNHDA and CDR2 SQIVND come from the germline V gene (reference sequence). The V segment lost 5 bases and the J segment 4 bases; nucleotides outside the gene matches: 5. This CDR3 has 14 residues. CDR3 amino acids: CASSRGQGEYEQYF. CDR3 bases: TGTGCCAGTAGTCGAGGACAGGGGGAGTACGAGCAGTACTTC.

V is TRBV5-1 and J is TRBJ2-2, with 7 bases aligning to TRBD1. The CDR3 has 16 residues. V dropped 3 bases and J dropped 3; count of bases not matched to a gene: 8. Germline V CDR1 and CDR2: SGHRS, YFSETQ. The CDR3 sequence: CASSSDRAMDTGELFF. CDR3 in DNA: TGCGCCAGCAGCTCCGACAGGGCTATGGACACCGGGGAGCTGTTTTTT.

A single count supports this clone. J is TRBJ2-5 and V is TRBV20-1; no definite D call. Germline values: CDR1 DFQATT, CDR2 SNEGSKA (reference sequence). The V and J ends lost 1 base and 11 bases respectively, with 11 bases between them. This CDR3 contains 11 residues. CDR3 bases: TGCAGTGCTAGAGCGACTGGTGAGCAGTACTTC. Residues: CSARATGEQYF.

The chain couples TRBV28 to TRBJ2-2, with TRBD2 as a possible D gene (7 bases). Germline V lookup: CDR1 MDHEN, CDR2 SYDVKM. V was shortened by 8 bases and J by 5 bases, with 15 bases between the two germline ends. This CDR3 comprises 14 residues. CDR3 DNA sequence: TGTGCCAGCTGGGACACCGGGGGGACCGGGGAGCTGTTTTTT. Its translation: CASWDTGGTGELFF. Full variable domain (remainder filled in from reference TRBV28 and TRBJ2-2): DVKVTQSSRYLVKRTGEKVFLECVQDMDHENMFWYRQDPGLGLRLIYFSYDVKMKEKGDIPEGYSVSREKKERFSLILESASTNQTSMYLCASWDTGGTGELFFGEGSRLTVL.

The rearrangement uses TRBV6-5 and TRBJ1-2; TRBD1 might be the D (6 bases). Per the germline V gene, CDR1 is MNHEY and CDR2 is SVGAGI. V was pared by 4 bases and J by 3 bases, with 15 bases between. The CDR3 spans 15 residues. CDR3 in amino acids: CASSSRTEQYYGYTF. Written as DNA, the CDR3 is TGTGCCAGCAGTTCCAGGACAGAGCAATACTATGGCTACACCTTC.

The rearrangement uses TRBV7-2 and TRBJ2-7; 7 bases line up with TRBD2. The length of the CDR3 is 15 residues. V was clipped by 3 bases and J by 2 bases; unmatched bases: 7. CDR1 and CDR2 from the germline V gene are SGHTA and FQGNSA. CDR3 in DNA: TGTGCCAGCAGCTTCGGGGGGACGAAAACCTACGAGCAGTACTTC. It is translated as CASSFGGTKTYEQYF.

This chain joins TRBV28 and TRBJ1-3; tentative D call: TRBD1 (6 bases). The CDR3 extends over 17 amino acids. The V gene lost 8 bases and the J gene lost 0 bases, with 20 bases spanning the gap. Germline CDR1 MDHEN, CDR2 SYDVKM. CDR3: CASLQGGLLISGNTIYF. The CDR3 DNA sequence: TGTGCCAGCCTTCAAGGGGGTTTACTTATCTCTGGAAACACCATATATTTT.

This chain uses TRBV6-1 with TRBJ2-3; perhaps TRBD1 as D (6 bases). The CDR3 length is 14 residues. Germline CDR1 MNHNS, CDR2 SASEGT. V lost 7 bases, J lost 2 bases, and 13 bases lay in between. This CDR3 is CASIKGDITDTQYF. As DNA, the CDR3 is TGTGCCAGCATAAAGGGGGATATCACAGATACGCAGTATTTT.

The chain links TRBV28 to TRBJ2-7; 9 positions agree with TRBD2. The CDR3 is 11 residues long. In germline, CDR1 is MDHEN, CDR2 SYDVKM. The CDR3 DNA reads TGTGCCAGCAGTTCTCAGCGGGAGGTAGTCGTC. Encoded protein: CASSSQREVVV.

The chain is built from TRBV5-1 and TRBJ2-1; D not certain. Germline V gene lookup returns CDR1 SGHRS and CDR2 YFSETQ. Trimming left V 4 bases short and J 7 bases short, with 12 bases between. The CDR3 loop spans 13 amino acids. DNA for the CDR3: TGCGCCAGCAGCGTTACTGGGTGGAATGAGCAGTTCTTC. Translating it yields CASSVTGWNEQFF.

The rearrangement joins TRBV28 to TRBJ1-2, with a weak D call TRBD1 (5 bases). The V and J ends lost 5 bases and 2 bases respectively, with 21 bases between them. Looked up from germline, CDR1 is MDHEN and CDR2 is SYDVKM. The CDR3 runs to 17 residues. DNA of the CDR3: TGTGCCAGCAGTACACGGGGGAGTAGTCCCGTCAACTATGGCTACACCTTC. Amino acid sequence: CASSTRGSSPVNYGYTF.

The rearrangement links TRBV14 to TRBJ1-1; tentatively, D is TRBD1 (5 bases). Trimming removed 0 bases from V and 11 bases from J, with 13 bases in between. Germline lookup yields CDR1 SGHDN and CDR2 FVKESK. The CDR3 totals 13 residues. The CDR3 coding sequence is TGTGCCAGCAGCCAAGAGTTAAGGGGTGAGGCTTTCTTT. Translating it yields CASSQELRGEAFF.

The rearrangement uses TRBV30 and TRBJ2-4, with 14 bases aligning to TRBD2. This CDR3 spans 19 amino acids. With V trimmed by 5 bases and J by 1 base, 13 bases remained unmatched. The V gene's germline CDR1 is GTSNPN and CDR2 SVGIG (reference sequence). The CDR3 sequence: CAWVGTSGSIGGAKNIQYF. The CDR3, as DNA: TGTGCCTGGGTGGGGACTAGCGGGAGTATAGGAGGGGCCAAAAACATTCAGTACTTC.